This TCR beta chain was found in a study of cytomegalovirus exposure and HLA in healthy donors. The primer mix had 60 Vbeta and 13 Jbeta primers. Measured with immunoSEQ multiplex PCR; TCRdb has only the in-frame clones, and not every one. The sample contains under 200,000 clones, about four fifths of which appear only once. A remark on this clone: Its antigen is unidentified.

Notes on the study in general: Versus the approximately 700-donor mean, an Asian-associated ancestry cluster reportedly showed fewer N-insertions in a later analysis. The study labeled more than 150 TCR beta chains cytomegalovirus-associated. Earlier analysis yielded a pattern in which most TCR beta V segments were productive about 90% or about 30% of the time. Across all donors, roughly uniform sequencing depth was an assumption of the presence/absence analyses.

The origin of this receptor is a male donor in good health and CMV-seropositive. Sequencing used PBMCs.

In nucleotides, the CDR3 is TGTGCCTGCCTCAGGGTCCCGGGAGATTCACCCCTCCACTTT. It is translated as CACLRVPGDSPLHF. This chain connects TRBV30 to TRBJ1-6, with D perhaps matching TRBD1 (5 bases). Per the germline V gene, CDR1 is GTSNPN and CDR2 is SVGIG (reference sequence). The ends were cut back, 6 bases at V and 8 bases at J, with 17 bases in the middle. CDR3 length: 14 residues.